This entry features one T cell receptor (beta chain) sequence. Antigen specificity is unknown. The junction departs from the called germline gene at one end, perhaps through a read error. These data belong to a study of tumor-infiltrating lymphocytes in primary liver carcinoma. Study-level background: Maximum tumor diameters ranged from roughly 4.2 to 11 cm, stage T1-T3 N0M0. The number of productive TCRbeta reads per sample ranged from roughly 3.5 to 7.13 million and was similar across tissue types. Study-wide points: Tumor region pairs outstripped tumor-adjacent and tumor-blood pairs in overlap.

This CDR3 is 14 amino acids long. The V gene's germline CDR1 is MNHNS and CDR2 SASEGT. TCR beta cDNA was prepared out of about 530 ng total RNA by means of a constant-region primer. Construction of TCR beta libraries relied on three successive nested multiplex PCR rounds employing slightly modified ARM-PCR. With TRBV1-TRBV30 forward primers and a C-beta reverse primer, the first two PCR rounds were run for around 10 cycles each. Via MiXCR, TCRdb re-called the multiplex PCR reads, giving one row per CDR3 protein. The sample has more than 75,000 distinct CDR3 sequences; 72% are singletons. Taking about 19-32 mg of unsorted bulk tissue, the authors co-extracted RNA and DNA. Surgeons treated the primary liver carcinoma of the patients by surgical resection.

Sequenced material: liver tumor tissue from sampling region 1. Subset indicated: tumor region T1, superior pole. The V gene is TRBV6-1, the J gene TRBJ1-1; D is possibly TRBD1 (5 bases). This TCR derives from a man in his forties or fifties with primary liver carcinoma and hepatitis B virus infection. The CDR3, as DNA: TGTGCCGGCAGTGAAGTCAGGGTTACCACTGAAGCTTTCTTT. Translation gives CAGSEVRVTTEAFF.